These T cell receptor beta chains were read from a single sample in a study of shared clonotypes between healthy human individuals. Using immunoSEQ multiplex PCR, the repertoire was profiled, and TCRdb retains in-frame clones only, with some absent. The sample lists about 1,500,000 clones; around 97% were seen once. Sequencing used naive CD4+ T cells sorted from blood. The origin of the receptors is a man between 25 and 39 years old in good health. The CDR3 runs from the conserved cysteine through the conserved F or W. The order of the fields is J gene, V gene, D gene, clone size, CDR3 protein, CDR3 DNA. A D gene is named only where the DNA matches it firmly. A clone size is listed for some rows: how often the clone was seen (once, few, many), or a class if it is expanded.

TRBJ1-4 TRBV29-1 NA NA CSVSGVLNEKLFF TGCAGCGTATCCGGAGTCCTTAATGAAAAACTGTTTTTT
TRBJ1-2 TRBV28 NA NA CASSLSTHGYTF TGTGCCAGCAGTTTATCCACCCATGGCTACACCTTC
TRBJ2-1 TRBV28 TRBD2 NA CASVLAGGLPYNEQFF TGTGCCAGCGTACTAGCGGGAGGCCTACCCTACAATGAGCAGTTCTTC
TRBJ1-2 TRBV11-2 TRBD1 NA CASSLDGQGDGYTF TGTGCCAGCAGCTTAGACGGACAGGGTGATGGCTACACCTTC
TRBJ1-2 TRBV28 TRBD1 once CASSFRGRGAGYTF TGTGCCAGCAGTTTCAGGGGCAGGGGGGCTGGCTACACCTTC
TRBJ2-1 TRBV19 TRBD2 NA CASSYQGLAGVRWDEQFF TGTGCCAGTAGTTACCAAGGACTAGCGGGAGTCCGATGGGATGAGCAGTTCTTC
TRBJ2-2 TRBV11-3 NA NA CASRSQANTGELFF TGTGCCAGTCGTTCACAGGCCAACACCGGGGAGCTGTTTTTT
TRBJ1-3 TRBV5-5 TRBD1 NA CASSLLNKGAPGNTIYF TGTGCCAGCAGCCTCCTCAATAAGGGGGCGCCTGGAAACACCATATATTTT
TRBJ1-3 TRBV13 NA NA CASSLWLGNTIYF TGTGCCAGCAGCTTATGGCTAGGAAACACCATATATTTT
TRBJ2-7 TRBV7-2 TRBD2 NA CASSSPGLAYEQYF TGTGCCAGCAGCTCGCCGGGACTAGCCTACGAGCAGTACTTC
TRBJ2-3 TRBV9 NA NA CASSVTHDTQYF TGTGCCAGCAGCGTTACACACGATACGCAGTATTTT
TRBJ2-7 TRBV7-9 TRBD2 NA CASSPSLVKREGKAYEQYF TGTGCCAGCAGCCCCAGTTTAGTCAAGCGGGAGGGTAAGGCCTACGAGCAGTACTTC
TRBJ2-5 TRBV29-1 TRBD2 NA CSVGLAGVETQYF TGCAGCGTTGGCCTAGCGGGAGTAGAGACCCAGTACTTC
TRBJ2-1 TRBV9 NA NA CASSVGLSGAYNEQFF TGTGCCAGCAGCGTAGGCTTAAGTGGGGCGTACAATGAGCAGTTCTTC
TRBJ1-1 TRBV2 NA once CASRVAGRSTEAFF TGTGCCAGCAGGGTTGCAGGGCGAAGCACTGAAGCTTTCTTT
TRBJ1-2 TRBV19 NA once CASSVGGYPYGYTF TGTGCCAGTAGCGTGGGGGGGTACCCCTATGGCTACACCTTC
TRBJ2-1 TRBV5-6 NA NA CASSWTGTSYNEQFF TGTGCCAGCAGCTGGACCGGGACATCCTACAATGAGCAGTTCTTC